Listed here is a single TCR beta chain. The data derive from a study of blood T cell repertoires in COVID-19. This table comes from immunoSEQ multiplex PCR, and its TCRdb copy is limited to in-frame clones, with some not included. The table shows 45,000 to 65,000 clones, with 85% to 90% occurring only once. Sequenced material: peripheral blood. The receptor comes from a human donor in a cohort sampled during active COVID-19.

This CDR3 is CASSILGGSGNEQFF. The CDR3 DNA reads TGTGCCAGTAGTATCTTGGGCGGGAGTGGCAATGAGCAGTTCTTC. The rearrangement links TRBV19 to TRBJ2-1; 7 positions match TRBD2. The CDR3 totals 15 residues. The junction had 8 bases not matched to a gene; V was cut back by 3 bases and J by 6 bases. Germline V gene lookup returns CDR1 LNHDA and CDR2 SQIVND (reference sequence). The whole variable domain, filled in from reference TRBV19 and TRBJ2-1, reads DGGITQSPKYLFRKEGQNVTLSCEQNLNHDAMYWYRQDPGQGLRLIYYSQIVNDFQKGDIAEGYSVSREKKESFPLTVTSAQKNPTAFYLCASSILGGSGNEQFFGPGTRLTVL.